This T cell receptor beta chain is drawn from a study of cytomegalovirus exposure and HLA in healthy donors. The CDR3 length is 15 residues. J lost 3 bases, V lost 5 bases, and 9 bases had no gene match. From germline, CDR1 is MNHNS and CDR2 SASEGT. Some clones are missing from TCRdb's copy, which holds only in-frame ones; the method was immunoSEQ multiplex PCR. The sample yields 110,000 to 150,000 clones, around nine tenths seen once. Sequences were obtained from PBMCs. The chain has TRBV6-1 and TRBJ2-7, with 8 bases matching TRBD2. The TCR was taken from a woman aged 18-35 years in good health and CMV-seropositive. CDR3 bases: TGTGCCAGCAGTCCACCGACTAGCGCCCTCTACGAGCAGTACTTC. Its translation is CASSPPTSALYEQYF.